A single sample is the source of the 29 T cell receptor beta chains below, sequenced in a study of identical twins. TCRdb called the 5' RACE reads again in MiXCR, with one record for every CDR3 protein. The data show under 500,000 distinct CDR3 sequences, with 14% seen just once and approximately 0.98% held by the top ten. This same sample was also taken into another study, of yellow fever vaccine responses in identical twins.

The sequenced sample was CD4+ T cells sorted from blood. Receptors originate from a woman aged 18-29 years in good health.

A few counts support this clonotype. V gene TRBV2 combines with J gene TRBJ2-7, with unresolved D. This CDR3 contains 13 residues. Germline assignment: CDR1 SNHLY and CDR2 FYNNEI. With 2 bases removed from V and 6 bases from J, the gap between germline ends came to 11 bases. In DNA form, the CDR3 reads TGTGCCAGCAGTGAACAAGTCCTCGGCGAGCAGTACTTC. It translates to CASSEQVLGEQYF.

This clonotype was observed many times. The J gene is TRBJ2-1, the V gene TRBV4-3; TRBD2 is a possible D gene (6 bases). The V gene lost 0 bases and the J gene lost 9 bases, with 6 bases spanning the gap. Germline V gene data show CDR1 as LGHNA and CDR2 as YSLEER. The CDR3 extends over 12 amino acids. The CDR3 DNA reads as TGCGCCAGCAGCCAAGAGGGGGGTGAGCAGTTCTTC. As protein: CASSQEGGEQFF.

The chain uses TRBV20-1 and TRBJ2-1, with 8 bases matching TRBD2. The CDR3 is made up of 15 amino acids. Looked up from germline, CDR1 is DFQATT and CDR2 is SNEGSKA (reference sequence). The ends lost 2 bases at V and 7 bases at J; junction bases unmatched: 10. CDR3 sequence (DNA): TGCAGTGCTAGATCTCCGGGAGGGCCGACTAATGAGCAGTTCTTC. It is translated as CSARSPGGPTNEQFF.

The chain combines TRBV5-1 with TRBJ2-3, with D tentatively TRBD2 (5 bases). V was shortened by 0 bases and J by 4 bases, with 9 bases between the two germline ends. Germline CDR1 reads SGHRS; CDR2 reads YFSETQ. The CDR3 length is 14 residues. The CDR3 protein is CASSLASPADTQYF. The CDR3 DNA sequence: TGCGCCAGCAGCTTGGCTAGCCCTGCAGATACGCAGTATTTT.

The chain employs TRBV7-6 and TRBJ2-1; 11 nucleotides align to TRBD2. CDR3 length: 17 residues. Germline-derived CDR1 and CDR2 are SGHVS and FNYEAQ. Trimming removed 5 bases from V and 1 base from J; junction bases left unmatched: 7. The CDR3 spells CASSPWTSGQSYNEQFF. CDR3 coding DNA: TGTGCCAGCAGCCCATGGACTAGCGGGCAATCCTACAATGAGCAGTTCTTC.

J is TRBJ2-7 and V is TRBV9; D gene ambiguous. CDR3 length: 14 residues. The germline V and J ends were trimmed by 4 bases and 1 base, with 12 bases remaining between them. From germline, CDR1 is SGDLS and CDR2 YYNGEE. The CDR3 DNA reads TGTGCCAGCAGCCCCCGGCTAGGATCCTACGAGCAGTACTTC. Residues: CASSPRLGSYEQYF.

This clonotype was counted ten times or more. The chain joins TRBV6-1 to TRBJ2-1; 11 bases fit TRBD2. CDR1 and CDR2 from the germline V gene are MNHNS and SASEGT. After removal of 1 base from V and 3 bases from J, the junction contained 2 bases not matched to a gene. This CDR3 is 16 amino acids long. CDR3 sequence (DNA): TGTGCCAGCAGTGAAGTAGCGGGAGGGGTCTACAATGAGCAGTTCTTC. Its protein is CASSEVAGGVYNEQFF.

This rearrangement joins TRBV7-6 to TRBJ1-2, with 8 bases fitting TRBD1. The V segment lost 1 base and the J segment 4 bases; nucleotides outside the gene matches: 8. Germline V lookup: CDR1 SGHVS, CDR2 FNYEAQ. The CDR3 runs 16 residues. The CDR3 DNA follows: TGTGCCAGCAGCTTAGGGGAGACAGGGGAATCCTATGGCTACACCTTC. Its protein is CASSLGETGESYGYTF.

This clonotype was counted a few times. The chain links TRBV30 to TRBJ2-7; 11 nucleotides agree with TRBD1. CDR1 is GTSNPN, CDR2 SVGIG, per germline (reference sequence). CDR3 length equals 13 residues. V lost 4 bases to trimming and J lost 8 bases; unmatched junction nucleotides: 7. The CDR3 DNA is TGTGCCTGGATTGAGGACAGGGGGCTCAAGCAGTACTTC. Translating it yields CAWIEDRGLKQYF.

This clonotype was counted only a few times. The chain couples TRBV5-1 to TRBJ2-2; D is unresolved. There are 15 residues in the CDR3. Germline V gene lookup returns CDR1 SGHRS and CDR2 YFSETQ. With 1 base removed from V and 7 bases from J, the gap between germline ends came to 14 bases. CDR3 sequence (DNA): TGCGCCAGCAGCTTGAATATTTTGGATGGCGGGGAGCTGTTTTTT. Protein sequence: CASSLNILDGGELFF.

There are a few counts of this clonotype. V usage is TRBV3-1 and J usage is TRBJ2-5; TRBD2 matches at 7 bases. In germline, CDR1 is LGHDT, CDR2 YNNKEL (reference sequence). Trimming at V came to 4 bases and at J to 5 bases, leaving 7 bases not matched to a gene. The CDR3 totals 14 residues. The CDR3 sequence: CASSRGGLRETQYF. CDR3 coding DNA: TGTGCCAGCAGCCGGGGGGGTCTCCGGGAGACCCAGTACTTC.

Details on this clonotype: The germline gene is not matched at one end of the junction; a read error may be the cause. The rearrangement joins TRBV27 to TRBJ2-7; no clear D gene. The CDR3 spans 14 residues. Looked up from germline, CDR1 is MNHEY and CDR2 is SMNVEV (reference sequence). This CDR3 is CASSRAELPYELYF. In nucleotides, the CDR3 is TGTGCCAGCAGTAGGGCCGAACTCCCCTACGAGCTGTACTTC.

This clonotype was counted only a few times. V is TRBV9 and J is TRBJ1-2, with a possible D match to TRBD1 (5 bases). V lost 2 bases and J 3 bases, leaving 14 bases between the germline ends. The CDR3 length is 15 residues. Germline V gene lookup returns CDR1 SGDLS and CDR2 YYNGEE. CDR3 loop: CASSVGPTSDYGYTF. The CDR3 DNA reads TGTGCCAGCAGCGTGGGACCGACTAGCGACTATGGCTACACCTTC.

The V and J genes are TRBV4-2 and TRBJ1-5; TRBD1 agrees at 9 bases. This CDR3 is 16 amino acids long. Germline V gives CDR1 LGHNA, CDR2 YNFKEQ. The junction had 8 bases not matched to a gene; V was cut back by 3 bases and J by 5 bases. The CDR3 loop is CASSHLGDRVYQPQHF. DNA of the CDR3: TGTGCCAGCAGCCATTTGGGGGACAGGGTATATCAGCCCCAGCATTTT.

The rearrangement uses TRBV9 and TRBJ2-3, with D possibly TRBD2 on 5 matching bases. There are 16 residues in the CDR3. V lost 0 bases to trimming and J lost 4 bases, with 15 bases between them. Germline CDR1 reads SGDLS; CDR2 reads YYNGEE. Here the CDR3 reads CASSVGSGYQADTQYF. CDR3 bases: TGTGCCAGCAGCGTAGGGAGCGGTTACCAAGCAGATACGCAGTATTTT. Complete variable domain (other parts from reference TRBV9 and TRBJ2-3): DSGVTQTPKHLITATGQRVTLRCSPRSGDLSVYWYQQSLDQGLQFLIQYYNGEERAKGNILERFSAQQFPDLHSELNLSSLELGDSALYFCASSVGSGYQADTQYFGPGTRLTVL.

In its sample, this clonotype was seen a few times. V is TRBV19 and J is TRBJ2-1; TRBD1 aligns across 8 bases. The germline CDR1 and CDR2 sequences are LNHDA and SQIVND (reference sequence). This CDR3 is built from 14 residues. V gave up 1 base and J gave up 4 bases; unmatched junction bases: 0. The CDR3 sequence is CASSIGQGYNEQFF. The CDR3 nucleotides read TGTGCCAGTAGTATAGGACAGGGGTACAATGAGCAGTTCTTC.

V gene TRBV4-3 combines with J gene TRBJ2-1; no firm D call. The CDR3 has 16 residues. The germline gives CDR1 LGHNA, CDR2 YSLEER. V lost 0 bases and J lost 9, with 18 bases in between. This chain's CDR3 is CASSQDVGPRSREQFF. CDR3 sequence (DNA): TGCGCCAGCAGCCAAGATGTCGGGCCTCGTTCGCGTGAGCAGTTCTTC.

The chain combines TRBV20-1 with TRBJ2-1; tentative D call: TRBD1 (5 bases). Per germline, CDR1 DFQATT and CDR2 SNEGSKA (reference sequence). Trimming took off 4 bases at V and 8 bases at J, with 18 bases between the two ends. The CDR3 has 14 residues. For the CDR3, the DNA is TGCAGTGCTAAGGGTGTGTCGAAAGGGGATGAGCAGTTCTTC. This gives the protein CSAKGVSKGDEQFF.

This chain connects TRBV20-1 to TRBJ2-7; 9 positions agree with TRBD2. CDR3 length: 13 amino acids. The ends lost 6 bases at V and 2 bases at J; junction bases unmatched: 5. Germline CDR1 DFQATT, CDR2 SNEGSKA (reference sequence). The CDR3 sequence: CSARTSAPYEQYF. The DNA for the CDR3 is TGCAGTGCACGGACTAGCGCGCCCTACGAGCAGTACTTC.

The V and J genes are TRBV6-1 and TRBJ2-7, with 8 positions matching TRBD2. The CDR3 has 14 amino acids. The trim removed 6 bases at V and 3 bases at J, leaving 7 bases unmatched. Germline assignment: CDR1 MNHNS and CDR2 SASEGT. In nucleotides, the CDR3 is TGTGCCAGCAGGGTAGCGGGGCGACTCTACGAGCAGTACTTC. Encoded protein: CASRVAGRLYEQYF.

The CDR3 protein is CASSLGAYYGYTF. For the CDR3, the DNA is TGTGCCAGCAGCCTCGGGGCTTACTATGGCTACACCTTC. The V call is TRBV28, the J call TRBJ1-2; weak D call: TRBD1 (5 bases). Per germline, CDR1 MDHEN and CDR2 SYDVKM. The length of the CDR3 is 13 residues. Trimming removed 6 bases at V and 3 bases at J, with 11 bases between.

This clonotype was picked up many times. The chain couples TRBV5-1 to TRBJ2-3; unclear D gene. The CDR3 is 14 residues long. Trimming pared 0 bases from V and 2 bases from J, leaving 7 bases between. Germline-derived CDR1 and CDR2 are SGHRS and YFSETQ. DNA for the CDR3: TGCGCCAGCAGCTTGGGAGGCTACACAGATACGCAGTATTTT. Amino acids: CASSLGGYTDTQYF.

At least ten counts were recorded for this clonotype. The CDR3 DNA follows: TGTGCCACCAGTGATTCCGTGGGACACCGGAGGGGTCAGCCCCAGCATTTT. It translates to CATSDSVGHRRGQPQHF. This chain connects TRBV24-1 to TRBJ1-5; D possibly corresponds to TRBD1 (6 bases). With 2 bases removed from V and 6 bases from J, the gap between germline ends came to 19 bases. In germline, CDR1 is KGHDR, CDR2 SFDVKD. There are 17 residues in the CDR3.

In this sample, this clonotype turned up a few times. The rearrangement joins TRBV5-1 to TRBJ2-1, with 14 bases identical to TRBD2. This CDR3 is 17 amino acids long. The germline V gene encodes CDR1 SGHRS and CDR2 YFSETQ. J was trimmed by 7 bases and V by 0 bases; bases with no gene match: 6. In DNA, the CDR3 is TGCGCCAGCAGCTTGGGGCGGACTAGCGGGAGGAGTAATGAGCAGTTCTTC. Encoded protein: CASSLGRTSGRSNEQFF.

The J gene is TRBJ2-1, the V gene TRBV2; 9 nucleotides line up with TRBD1. J was trimmed by 6 bases and V by 8 bases; bases with no gene match: 8. The length of the CDR3 is 14 residues. Germline V lookup: CDR1 SNHLY, CDR2 FYNNEI. The chain's CDR3 is CASFRGQGGNEQFF. As DNA, the CDR3 is TGTGCCAGCTTCCGGGGACAGGGAGGCAATGAGCAGTTCTTC.

V is TRBV10-3 and J is TRBJ2-1; TRBD2 matches at 13 bases. With 6 bases clipped from V and 4 bases from J, the junction kept 3 bases outside the gene matches. CDR3 length equals 15 residues. Germline-derived CDR1 and CDR2 are ENHRY and SYGVKD. CDR3: CAISEGLAGYNEQFF. CDR3 DNA sequence: TGTGCCATCAGCGAGGGACTAGCGGGGTACAATGAGCAGTTCTTC.

This clonotype was seen a few times. This chain's CDR3 is CASSTGTSGKGTDTQYF. The CDR3, as DNA: TGTGCCAGCTCGACCGGGACTAGCGGGAAGGGGACAGATACGCAGTATTTT. This sequence joins TRBV18 and TRBJ2-3, with 13 positions matching TRBD2. The CDR3 has 17 amino acids. The germline CDR1 and CDR2 sequences are KGHSH and LQKENI. Trimming removed 6 bases from V and 3 bases from J; junction bases left unmatched: 9.

This clonotype was recorded at least ten times. This chain uses TRBV5-1 with TRBJ2-3; no definite D call. The V gene lost 0 bases and the J gene lost 2 bases, with 4 bases spanning the gap. Germline CDR1 SGHRS, CDR2 YFSETQ. CDR3 length: 13 residues. The CDR3 here is CASSLVLTDTQYF. The CDR3 DNA reads TGCGCCAGCAGCTTGGTACTCACAGATACGCAGTATTTT.

The J gene is TRBJ2-7, the V gene TRBV7-2; D is uncertain. Germline assignment: CDR1 SGHTA and CDR2 FQGNSA. The V gene lost 1 base and the J gene lost 4 bases, with 8 bases spanning the gap. The CDR3 runs to 13 residues. CDR3 coding DNA: TGTGCCAGCAGCTTAGGACCCAGGTACGAGCAGTACTTC. It encodes CASSLGPRYEQYF.